A single sample is the source of the 19 T cell receptor beta chains below, sequenced in a study of cytomegalovirus exposure and HLA in healthy donors. The primer mix had 60 Vbeta and 13 Jbeta primers. Profiling relied on immunoSEQ multiplex PCR, and the TCRdb table lists in-frame clones only, not all of them. In the table there are about 77,000 clones, nearly 80% of which are singletons. Source material: PBMCs. The receptors shown here come from a man aged 35 to 55 in good health and CMV-seronegative.

CDR3 nucleotides: TGTGCCACCAGCAGGACGGGAGATACGCAGTATTTT. This translates into CATSRTGDTQYF. The chain links TRBV15 to TRBJ2-3; D is unresolved. This CDR3 has 12 residues. The germline V and J ends were trimmed by 3 bases and 5 bases, with 6 bases remaining between them. The V gene's germline CDR1 is LNHNV and CDR2 YYDKDF (reference sequence).

The V gene is TRBV7-2, the J gene TRBJ2-6; D unclear. The germline CDR1 and CDR2 sequences are SGHTA and FQGNSA. The CDR3 extends over 16 amino acids. The V gene lost 3 bases and the J gene lost 0 bases, with 9 bases spanning the gap. CDR3 sequence: CASSFSRGSGANVLTF. As DNA, the CDR3 is TGTGCCAGCAGCTTTTCCCGCGGCTCTGGGGCCAACGTCCTGACTTTC. The variable domain in full, completed from reference TRBV7-2 and TRBJ2-6, reads GAGVSQSPSNKVTEKGKDVELRCDPISGHTALYWYRQSLGQGLEFLIYFQGNSAPDKSGLPSDRFSAERTGGSVSTLTIQRTQQEDSAVYLCASSFSRGSGANVLTFGAGSRLTVL.

This chain links TRBV6-5 with TRBJ1-6; 8 bases match TRBD1. The V gene end was trimmed by 3 bases and the J gene end by 5 bases; junction bases not matched to a gene: 3. The CDR3 is 15 residues long. CDR1 and CDR2 from the germline V gene are MNHEY and SVGAGI. CDR3 sequence: CASSYGDRNNSPLHF. The CDR3, as DNA: TGTGCCAGCAGTTATGGGGACAGGAATAATTCACCCCTCCACTTT.

V and J are TRBV4-3 and TRBJ2-7; D may be TRBD2 (7 bases). The CDR3 covers 15 residues. V lost 0 bases to trimming and J lost 4 bases, with 13 bases between them. The germline gives CDR1 LGHNA, CDR2 YSLEER. This chain's CDR3 is CASSQEGRGGYEQYF. DNA of the CDR3: TGCGCCAGCAGCCAAGAGGGGAGGGGGGGTTACGAGCAGTACTTC.

The rearrangement joins TRBV28 to TRBJ2-7; maybe TRBD1 (6 bases). Germline V lookup: CDR1 MDHEN, CDR2 SYDVKM. The V end was cut by 5 bases, the J end by 3 bases, with 17 bases between. The CDR3 extends over 15 amino acids. The CDR3 reads CASSKQGGPIYEQYF. The CDR3 DNA sequence: TGTGCCAGCAGTAAACAAGGGGGTCCGATCTACGAGCAGTACTTC.

The chain has TRBV7-9 and TRBJ1-2; possible D gene TRBD1, 6 bases. The germline V gene has CDR1 SEHNR and CDR2 FQNEAQ (reference sequence). This CDR3 has 14 amino acids. Trimming stripped 8 bases from V and 4 bases from J, with 17 bases between. CDR3 in amino acids: CASSPTGPSYGYTF. As DNA, the CDR3 is TGTGCCAGCTCCCCGACAGGCCCCTCCTATGGCTACACCTTC. Complete variable domain (other parts from reference TRBV7-9 and TRBJ1-2): DTGVSQNPRHKITKRGQNVTFRCDPISEHNRLYWYRQTLGQGPEFLTYFQNEAQLEKSRLLSDRFSAERPKGSFSTLEIQRTEQGDSAMYLCASSPTGPSYGYTFGSGTRLTVV.

The genes are TRBV2 and TRBJ2-7, with D perhaps TRBD2 (6 bases). V was clipped by 10 bases and J by 1 base, with 17 bases between them. CDR3 size: 14 residues. Per the germline V gene, CDR1 is SNHLY and CDR2 is FYNNEI. The CDR3 loop is CATMRASESYEQYF. In nucleotides, the CDR3 is TGTGCCACCATGCGGGCTAGCGAATCCTACGAGCAGTACTTC.

The chain uses TRBV9 and TRBJ2-3; tentatively, D is TRBD2 (6 bases). The germline gives CDR1 SGDLS, CDR2 YYNGEE. V was cut by 3 bases and J by 2 bases, with 13 bases left in between. The CDR3 covers 15 residues. CDR3 protein: CASSARDWNTDTQYF. The DNA of the CDR3 is TGTGCCAGCAGCGCCCGGGACTGGAACACAGATACGCAGTATTTT.

For this clone: Here the CDR3 omits its conserved ending phenylalanine or tryptophan, so a read error is the likely source. The genes are TRBV6-1 and TRBJ2-3, with TRBD1 identical over 8 bases. Germline CDR1 and CDR2: MNHNS and SASEGT. Trimming took 8 bases from V and 1 from J; bases not matched to a gene: 5. The CDR3 is 14 amino acids. CDR3 residues: CASVLDRGTDTQYV. The CDR3 DNA reads as TGTGCCAGCGTTCTGGACAGGGGCACAGATACGCAGTATGTT.

V usage is TRBV30 and J usage is TRBJ2-6; D uncertain. The CDR3 contains 13 residues. Trimming removed 3 bases from V and 1 base from J, with 4 bases in between. From germline, CDR1 is GTSNPN and CDR2 SVGIG (reference sequence). CDR3 sequence reads: CAWRTSGANVLTF. The DNA for the CDR3 is TGTGCCTGGAGGACTTCTGGGGCCAACGTCCTGACTTTC. The full variable domain, its missing parts supplied by reference TRBV30 and TRBJ2-6, is SQTIHQWPATLVQPVGSPLSLECTVEGTSNPNLYWYRQAAGRGLQLLFYSVGIGQISSEVPQNLSASRPQDRQFILSSKKLLLSDSGFYLCAWRTSGANVLTFGAGSRLTVL.

This rearrangement joins TRBV19 to TRBJ1-1; D is undetermined. Germline V lookup: CDR1 LNHDA, CDR2 SQIVND (reference sequence). The CDR3 extends over 14 amino acids. V gave up 3 bases and J gave up 1 base, with 9 bases separating them. The CDR3, as DNA: TGTGCCAGTAGTATGAACAGACCGAACACTGAAGCTTTCTTT. This encodes CASSMNRPNTEAFF.

The V gene is TRBV9, the J gene TRBJ1-1; possibly TRBD1 for D (5 bases). Trimming cost V 4 bases and J 1 base, with 8 bases left between them. The CDR3 contains 13 residues. Germline V gene sequence: CDR1 SGDLS, CDR2 YYNGEE. CDR3 nucleotide sequence: TGTGCCAGCAGCTTCACAGGGAACACTGAAGCTTTCTTT. Translating it yields CASSFTGNTEAFF. Full variable domain (rest looked up from reference TRBV9 and TRBJ1-1): DSGVTQTPKHLITATGQRVTLRCSPRSGDLSVYWYQQSLDQGLQFLIQYYNGEERAKGNILERFSAQQFPDLHSELNLSSLELGDSALYFCASSFTGNTEAFFGQGTRLTVV.

Of note for this clone: A junction end diverges from the germline sequence, so it may reflect a read error. The same CDR3 also results from other DNA sequences found in this sample. J is TRBJ1-4 and V is TRBV6-5; 10 bases fit TRBD1. The germline V gene has CDR1 MNHEY and CDR2 SVGAGI. The CDR3 extends over 14 amino acids. This CDR3 reads CASTRGTGEEKLFF. CDR3 coding DNA: TGCGCCAGCACCCGGGGGACAGGGGAGGAAAAACTGTTTTTT.

The chain links TRBV4-2 to TRBJ2-5; 9 bases match TRBD2. V trimming: 1 base; J trimming: 1 base; junction bases outside the gene matches: 7. Germline lookup yields CDR1 LGHNA and CDR2 YNFKEQ. The CDR3 has 17 amino acids. CDR3 sequence: CASSQGVAGVPQETQYF. Written as DNA, the CDR3 is TGTGCCAGCAGCCAAGGGGTAGCGGGAGTCCCCCAAGAGACCCAGTACTTC.

V gene TRBV4-3 combines with J gene TRBJ2-7; D gene ambiguous. Germline lookup yields CDR1 LGHNA and CDR2 YSLEER. Trimming pared 1 base from V and 4 bases from J, leaving 8 bases between. The CDR3 consists of 13 residues. CDR3 sequence reads: CASSQGPTYEQYF. CDR3 sequence (DNA): TGCGCCAGCAGCCAAGGGCCGACATACGAGCAGTACTTC.

The chain uses TRBV4-2 and TRBJ1-4; tentative D call: TRBD1 (5 bases). The CDR3 consists of 15 residues. Germline CDR1 LGHNA, CDR2 YNFKEQ. Between the trimmed V and J ends, which lost 0 bases and 8 bases, there was a span of 13 bases. The CDR3, as DNA: TGTGCCAGCAGCCAAGAAGTCACAGGTGGAGAAAAACTGTTTTTT. Amino acid sequence: CASSQEVTGGEKLFF.

The rearrangement links TRBV5-1 to TRBJ2-3; 7 positions match TRBD2. Germline V CDR1 and CDR2: SGHRS, YFSETQ. V shed 2 bases and J 3 bases; nucleotides not matched to a gene: 9. The CDR3 extends over 16 amino acids. CDR3 nucleotide sequence: TGCGCCAGCAGCTTTTTGGCGGGAGTCGGTACAGATACGCAGTATTTT. Its protein product is CASSFLAGVGTDTQYF.

This clone turned up a few times. The chain is built from TRBV7-2 and TRBJ2-5; 12 positions match TRBD1. The ends lost 6 bases at V and 5 bases at J; junction bases unmatched: 7. CDR1 and CDR2 (germline): SGHTA, FQGNSA. CDR3 length equals 15 residues. This CDR3 is CASSLGQGASETQYF. CDR3 in DNA: TGTGCCAGCAGTCTGGGACAGGGGGCGTCGGAGACCCAGTACTTC.

The V and J genes are TRBV4-3 and TRBJ2-7, with 12 bases identical to TRBD1. Germline V gene sequence: CDR1 LGHNA, CDR2 YSLEER. This CDR3 contains 17 residues. Trimming took 1 base from V and 6 from J; bases not matched to a gene: 10. CDR3 in amino acids: CASSQGWGQGAFREQYF. CDR3 bases: TGCGCCAGCAGCCAAGGATGGGGACAGGGGGCATTTCGCGAGCAGTACTTC.